A selection of T cell receptor beta chains follows, all from one sample in a study of T cells in Graves' hyperthyroidism and ophthalmopathy. TCRdb processed the multiplex PCR reads anew with MiXCR; each CDR3 protein has one entry. This sample has about 690,000 distinct CDR3 sequences, with roughly a sixth found just once. Sequenced: blood. Every receptor here comes from a man aged 50-60 years with Graves' hyperthyroidism. Each CDR3 is given with its conserved first and last residue. A D gene is named only where the DNA matches it firmly. Clone sizes are given selectively: once, few, many, or a class where the clone is expanded.

CASSRYYVTDTGELFF TRBJ2-2 TRBV14 . . 16
CASSPGTVNTQAFF TRBJ1-1 TRBV5-1 TRBD1 . 14
CASSYAAAYNEQFF TRBJ2-1 TRBV6-2/TRBV6-3 . few 14
CASSLRAIRNEQFF TRBJ2-1 TRBV5-8 . few 14
CSARSNPTGGRTEAFF TRBJ1-1 TRBV20-1 TRBD1 . 16
CASSLEHDNGYTF TRBJ1-2 TRBV5-1 . . 13
CSVEALPNSEAFF TRBJ1-1 TRBV29-1 . . 13
CASSQSGREGNEQYF TRBJ2-7 TRBV18 TRBD2 . 15
CASSLYSGWNNEQFF TRBJ2-1 TRBV27 TRBD2 . 15
CACNPGPWFNTGELFF TRBJ2-2 TRBV30 . . 16
CASSFVGGGGYNEQFF TRBJ2-1 TRBV7-9 . many 16
CASSFLRGMDEQYF TRBJ2-7 TRBV12-3/TRBV12-4 TRBD1 many 14
CASSQGTSPNTGELFF TRBJ2-2 TRBV4-2 TRBD2 . 16
CASSSRTGRNEKLFF TRBJ1-4 TRBV11-1 TRBD1 many 15
CASSVEEGRYNEQFF TRBJ2-1 TRBV9 . few 15
CASSELAGPQETQYF TRBJ2-5 TRBV2 TRBD2 many 15
CSGTNYNEQFF TRBJ2-1 TRBV29-1 . . 11
CSVAGGLTATGGGYEQYF TRBJ2-7 TRBV29-1 TRBD1 many 18
CASSIEKGVPTEAFF TRBJ1-1 TRBV19 . few 15
CSVSTGPSYEQYF TRBJ2-7 TRBV29-1 . few 13
CASSAGTGFYNEQFF TRBJ2-1 TRBV11-3 TRBD1 many 15
CASSPTPGQGAYEQYF TRBJ2-7 TRBV25-1 TRBD1 . 16
CASSLAGHGNTDTQYF TRBJ2-3 TRBV7-2 . many 16
CASRTGLSTGELFF TRBJ2-2 TRBV27 . many 14
CASSSGTGDRETQYF TRBJ2-5 TRBV5-1 TRBD1 many 15
CASSLEKGTRNQPQHF TRBJ1-5 TRBV5-8 . . 16
CASSMGLGEGYEQYF TRBJ2-7 TRBV19 . few 15
CASRSGQGTDTQYF TRBJ2-3 TRBV2 TRBD1 many 14
CASSSPFQRTNTGELFF TRBJ2-2 TRBV6-2/TRBV6-3 . . 17
CASSLAPTSGRSYNEQFF TRBJ2-1 TRBV7-9 TRBD2 . 18
CASSITSTANEQFF TRBJ2-1 TRBV19 . many 14
CSASWGLGSGELFF TRBJ2-2 TRBV20-1 TRBD2 . 14
CASSCLRAGGYEQYF TRBJ2-7 TRBV28 TRBD2 many 15
CASRPGMRTDTQYF TRBJ2-3 TRBV19 . few 14